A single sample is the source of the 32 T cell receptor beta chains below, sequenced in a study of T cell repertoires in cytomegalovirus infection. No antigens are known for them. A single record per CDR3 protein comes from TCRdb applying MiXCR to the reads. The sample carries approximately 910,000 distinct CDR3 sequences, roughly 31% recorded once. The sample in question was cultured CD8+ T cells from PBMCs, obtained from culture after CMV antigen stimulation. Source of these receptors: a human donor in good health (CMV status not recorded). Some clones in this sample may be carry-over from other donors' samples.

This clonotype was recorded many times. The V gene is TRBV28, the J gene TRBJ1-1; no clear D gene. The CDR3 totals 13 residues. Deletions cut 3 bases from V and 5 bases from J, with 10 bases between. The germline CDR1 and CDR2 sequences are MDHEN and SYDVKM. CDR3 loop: CASSFRLGTEAFF. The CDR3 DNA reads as TGTGCCAGCAGTTTTCGGCTGGGGACTGAAGCTTTCTTT. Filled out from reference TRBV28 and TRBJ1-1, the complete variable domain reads DVKVTQSSRYLVKRTGEKVFLECVQDMDHENMFWYRQDPGLGLRLIYFSYDVKMKEKGDIPEGYSVSREKKERFSLILESASTNQTSMYLCASSFRLGTEAFFGQGTRLTVV.

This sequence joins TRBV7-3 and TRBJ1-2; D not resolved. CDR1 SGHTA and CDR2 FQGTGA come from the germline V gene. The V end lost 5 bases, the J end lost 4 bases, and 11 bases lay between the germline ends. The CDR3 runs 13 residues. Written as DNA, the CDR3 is TGTGCCAGCAGCATTGAAGGTTCCTATGGCTACACCTTC. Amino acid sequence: CASSIEGSYGYTF.

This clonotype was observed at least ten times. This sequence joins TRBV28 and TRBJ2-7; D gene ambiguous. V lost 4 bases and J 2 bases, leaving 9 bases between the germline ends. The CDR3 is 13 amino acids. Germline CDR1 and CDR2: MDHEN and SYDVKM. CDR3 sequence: CASSYQYPYEQYF. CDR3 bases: TGTGCCAGCAGTTATCAGTACCCCTACGAGCAGTACTTC.

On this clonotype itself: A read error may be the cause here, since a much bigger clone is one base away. CDR3 coding DNA: TGTGCCAGCAACTTAGAACCGGGACTCAACACCGGGGAGCTGTTTTTT. Encoded protein: CASNLEPGLNTGELFF. This chain joins TRBV7-9 and TRBJ2-2, with D tentatively TRBD2 (6 bases). The CDR3 runs 16 residues. Germline V gene sequence: CDR1 SEHNR, CDR2 FQNEAQ (reference sequence).

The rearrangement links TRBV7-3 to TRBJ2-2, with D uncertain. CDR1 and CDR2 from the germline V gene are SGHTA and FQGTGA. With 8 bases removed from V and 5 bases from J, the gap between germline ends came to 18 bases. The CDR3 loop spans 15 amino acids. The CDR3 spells CASAGDGLGTGELFF. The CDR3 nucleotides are TGTGCCAGCGCTGGAGACGGATTGGGGACCGGGGAGCTGTTTTTT.

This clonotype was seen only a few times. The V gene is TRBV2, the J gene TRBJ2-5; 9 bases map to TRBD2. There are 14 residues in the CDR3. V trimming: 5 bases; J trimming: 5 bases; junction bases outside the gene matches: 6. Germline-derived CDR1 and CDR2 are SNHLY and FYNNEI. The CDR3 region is CASSLAGASETQYF. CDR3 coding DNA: TGTGCCAGCAGTTTAGCGGGGGCCTCCGAGACCCAGTACTTC.

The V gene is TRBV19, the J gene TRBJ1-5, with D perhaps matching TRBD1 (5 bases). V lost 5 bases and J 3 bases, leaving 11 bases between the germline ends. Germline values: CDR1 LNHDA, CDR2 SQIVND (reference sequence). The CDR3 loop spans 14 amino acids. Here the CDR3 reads CASSFWTINQPQHF. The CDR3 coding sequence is TGTGCCAGTAGTTTTTGGACAATCAATCAGCCCCAGCATTTT.

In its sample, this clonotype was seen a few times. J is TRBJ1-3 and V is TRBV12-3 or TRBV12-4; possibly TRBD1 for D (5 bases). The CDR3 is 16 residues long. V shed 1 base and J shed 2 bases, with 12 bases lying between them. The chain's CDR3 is CASSLGDYKTGNTIYF. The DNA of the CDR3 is TGTGCCAGCAGTTTAGGGGACTATAAGACTGGAAACACCATATATTTT.

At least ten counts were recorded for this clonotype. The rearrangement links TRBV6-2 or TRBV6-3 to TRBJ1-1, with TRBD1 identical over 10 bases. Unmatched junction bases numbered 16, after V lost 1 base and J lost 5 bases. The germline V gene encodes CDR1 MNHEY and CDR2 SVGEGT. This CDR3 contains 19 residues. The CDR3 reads CASSYLGRGQGSLTTEAFF. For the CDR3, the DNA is TGTGCCAGCAGTTACTTGGGCCGGGGACAGGGGAGTTTGACGACTGAAGCTTTCTTT.

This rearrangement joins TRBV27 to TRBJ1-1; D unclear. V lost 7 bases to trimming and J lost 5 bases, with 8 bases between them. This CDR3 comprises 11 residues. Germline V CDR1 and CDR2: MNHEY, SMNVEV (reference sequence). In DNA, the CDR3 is TGTGCCAGCAAGATGGGTACTGAAGCTTTCTTT. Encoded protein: CASKMGTEAFF.

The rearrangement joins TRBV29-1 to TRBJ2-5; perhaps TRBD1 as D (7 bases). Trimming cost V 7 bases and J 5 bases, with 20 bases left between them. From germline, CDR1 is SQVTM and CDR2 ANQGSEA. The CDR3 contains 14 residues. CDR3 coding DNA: TGCAGCGCCCACCGGAGGGGGCGAGGGGAGACCCAGTACTTC. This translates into CSAHRRGRGETQYF.

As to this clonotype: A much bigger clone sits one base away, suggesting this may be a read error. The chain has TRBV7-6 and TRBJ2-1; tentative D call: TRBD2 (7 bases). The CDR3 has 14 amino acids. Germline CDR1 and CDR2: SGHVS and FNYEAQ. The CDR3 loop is CAGSSRGGTGEQFF. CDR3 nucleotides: TGTGCCGGCAGCTCCCGCGGGGGCACGGGTGAGCAGTTCTTC.

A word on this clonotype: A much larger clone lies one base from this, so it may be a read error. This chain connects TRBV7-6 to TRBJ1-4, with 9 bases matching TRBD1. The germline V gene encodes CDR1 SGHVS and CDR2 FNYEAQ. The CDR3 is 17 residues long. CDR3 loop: CASRKTTGGATNEKPFF. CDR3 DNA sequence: TGTGCCAGCAGAAAAACGACAGGGGGAGCAACTAATGAAAAACCGTTTTTT.

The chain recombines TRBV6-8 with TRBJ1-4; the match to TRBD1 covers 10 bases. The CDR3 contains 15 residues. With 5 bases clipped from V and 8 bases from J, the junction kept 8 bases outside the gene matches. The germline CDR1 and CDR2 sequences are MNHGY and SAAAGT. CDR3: CASSVGQGEYEKLFF. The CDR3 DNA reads TGTGCCAGCAGTGTCGGACAGGGGGAGTACGAAAAACTGTTTTTT.

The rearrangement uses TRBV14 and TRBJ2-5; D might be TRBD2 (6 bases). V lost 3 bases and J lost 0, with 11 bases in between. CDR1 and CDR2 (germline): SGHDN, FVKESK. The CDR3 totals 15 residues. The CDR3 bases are TGTGCCAGCAGCCAGCGGGACTCCTACCAAGAGACCCAGTACTTC. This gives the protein CASSQRDSYQETQYF.

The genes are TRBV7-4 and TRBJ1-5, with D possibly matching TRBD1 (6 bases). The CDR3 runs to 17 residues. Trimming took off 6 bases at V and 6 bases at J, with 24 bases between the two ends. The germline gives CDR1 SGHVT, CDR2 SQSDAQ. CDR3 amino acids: CASSYGEQQGWSQPQHF. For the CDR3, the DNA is TGTGCCAGCAGTTATGGTGAACAACAGGGTTGGAGTCAGCCCCAGCATTTT. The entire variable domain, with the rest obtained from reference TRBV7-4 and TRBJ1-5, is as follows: GAGVSQSPRYKVAKRGRDVALRCDSISGHVTLYWYRQTLGQGSEVLTYSQSDAQRDKSGRPSGRFSAERPERSVSTLKIQRTEQGDSAVYLCASSYGEQQGWSQPQHFGDGTRLSIL.

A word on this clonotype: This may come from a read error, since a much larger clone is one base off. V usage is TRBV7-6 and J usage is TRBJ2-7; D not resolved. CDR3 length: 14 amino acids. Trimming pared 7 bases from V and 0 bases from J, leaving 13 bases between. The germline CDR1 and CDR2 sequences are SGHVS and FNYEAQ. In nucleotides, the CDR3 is TGTGCCAGCAACCAAGAACAAAACTCCTACGAGCAGTACGTC. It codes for CASNQEQNSYEQYV.

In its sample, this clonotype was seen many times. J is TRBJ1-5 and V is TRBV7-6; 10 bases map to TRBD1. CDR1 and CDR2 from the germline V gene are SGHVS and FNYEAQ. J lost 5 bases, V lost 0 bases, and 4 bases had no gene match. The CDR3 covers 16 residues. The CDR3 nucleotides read TGTGCCAGCAGCTTAGCAGGGGACAGGGGCCATCAGCCCCAGCATTTT. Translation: CASSLAGDRGHQPQHF.

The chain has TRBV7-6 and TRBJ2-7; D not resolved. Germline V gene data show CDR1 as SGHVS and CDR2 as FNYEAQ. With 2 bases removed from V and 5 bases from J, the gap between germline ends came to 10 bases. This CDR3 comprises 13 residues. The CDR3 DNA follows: TGTGCCAGCAGCTTAATGAGATCCCACGAGCAGTACTTC. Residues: CASSLMRSHEQYF.

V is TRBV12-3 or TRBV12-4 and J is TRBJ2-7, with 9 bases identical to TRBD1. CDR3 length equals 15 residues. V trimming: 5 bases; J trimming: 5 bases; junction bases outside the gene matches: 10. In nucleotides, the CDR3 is TGTGCCAGCAGTCCGTCCGGACAGGGGAAGCACGAGCAGTACTTC. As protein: CASSPSGQGKHEQYF.

The CDR3 nucleotides read TGTGCCAGCCCCCCCCCTGCAACTAGCACAGATACGCAGTATTTT. It specifies CASPPPATSTDTQYF. V gene TRBV7-6 combines with J gene TRBJ2-3; D not certain. This CDR3 has 15 residues. Germline V gene data show CDR1 as SGHVS and CDR2 as FNYEAQ. The ends were cut back, 8 bases at V and 0 bases at J, with 15 bases in the middle.

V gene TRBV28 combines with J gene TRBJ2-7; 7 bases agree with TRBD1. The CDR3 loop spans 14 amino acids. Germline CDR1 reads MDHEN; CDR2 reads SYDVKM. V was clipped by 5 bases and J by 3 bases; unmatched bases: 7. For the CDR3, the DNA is TGTGCCAGCAGTCCCGGACAGGTTCTCTACGAGCAGTACTTC. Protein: CASSPGQVLYEQYF.

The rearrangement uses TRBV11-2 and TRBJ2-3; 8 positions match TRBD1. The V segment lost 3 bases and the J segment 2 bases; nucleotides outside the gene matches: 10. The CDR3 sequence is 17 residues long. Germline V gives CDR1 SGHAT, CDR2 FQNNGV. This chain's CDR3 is CASSFTGQGPPTDTQYF. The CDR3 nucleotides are TGTGCCAGCAGCTTCACCGGACAGGGACCACCCACAGATACGCAGTATTTT. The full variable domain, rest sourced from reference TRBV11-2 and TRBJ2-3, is EAGVAQSPRYKIIEKRQSVAFWCNPISGHATLYWYQQILGQGPKLLIQFQNNGVVDDSQLPKDRFSAERLKGVDSTLKIQPAKLEDSAVYLCASSFTGQGPPTDTQYFGPGTRLTVL.

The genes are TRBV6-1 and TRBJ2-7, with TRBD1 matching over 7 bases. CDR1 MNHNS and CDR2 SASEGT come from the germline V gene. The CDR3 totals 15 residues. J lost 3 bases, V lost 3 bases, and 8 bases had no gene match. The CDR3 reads CASSEYRGPFYEQYV. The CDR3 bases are TGTGCCAGCAGTGAGTACAGGGGCCCCTTCTACGAGCAGTACGTC.

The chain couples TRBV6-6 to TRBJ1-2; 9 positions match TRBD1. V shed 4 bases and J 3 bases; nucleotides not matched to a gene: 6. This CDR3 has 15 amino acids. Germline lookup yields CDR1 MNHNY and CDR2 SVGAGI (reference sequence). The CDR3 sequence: CASSWTGEVDYGYTF. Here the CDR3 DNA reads TGTGCCAGCAGTTGGACAGGGGAGGTGGACTATGGCTACACCTTC.

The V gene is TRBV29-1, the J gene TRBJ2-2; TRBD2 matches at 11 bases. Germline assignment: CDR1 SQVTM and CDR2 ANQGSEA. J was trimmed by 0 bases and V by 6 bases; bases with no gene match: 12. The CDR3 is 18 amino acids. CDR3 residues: CSVLHLAGGQANTGELFF. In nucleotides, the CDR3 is TGCAGCGTCCTTCACCTAGCGGGGGGCCAAGCGAACACCGGGGAGCTGTTTTTT.

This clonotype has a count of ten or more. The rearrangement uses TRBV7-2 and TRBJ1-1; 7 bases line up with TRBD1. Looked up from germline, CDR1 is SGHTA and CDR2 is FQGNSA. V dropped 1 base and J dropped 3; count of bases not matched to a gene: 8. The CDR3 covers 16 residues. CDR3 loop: CASSLEWTGPYTEAFF. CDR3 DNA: TGTGCCAGCAGCTTAGAATGGACAGGACCCTACACTGAAGCTTTCTTT.

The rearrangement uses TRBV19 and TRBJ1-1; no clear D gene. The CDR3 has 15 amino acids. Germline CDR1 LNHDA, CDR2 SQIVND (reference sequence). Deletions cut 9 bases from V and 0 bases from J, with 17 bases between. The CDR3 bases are TGTGCCAGCCTAAGGATTGGCAACCTGAACACTGAAGCTTTCTTT. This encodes CASLRIGNLNTEAFF.

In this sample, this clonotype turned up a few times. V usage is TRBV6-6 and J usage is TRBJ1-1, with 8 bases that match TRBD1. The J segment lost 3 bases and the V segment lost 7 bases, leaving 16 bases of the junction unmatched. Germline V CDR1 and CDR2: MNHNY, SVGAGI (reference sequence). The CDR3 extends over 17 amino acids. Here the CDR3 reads CASILKQGVKEDTEAFF. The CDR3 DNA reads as TGTGCCAGCATCCTTAAACAGGGGGTGAAGGAGGACACTGAAGCTTTCTTT.

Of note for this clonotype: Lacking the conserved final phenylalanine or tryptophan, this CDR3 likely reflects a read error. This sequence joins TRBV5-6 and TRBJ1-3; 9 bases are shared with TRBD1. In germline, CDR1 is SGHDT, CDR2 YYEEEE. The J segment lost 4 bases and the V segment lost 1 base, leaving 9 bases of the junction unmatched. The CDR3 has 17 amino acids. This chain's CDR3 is CASSLWDRDFPGNTIYS. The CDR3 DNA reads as TGTGCCAGCAGCTTGTGGGACAGGGATTTCCCCGGAAACACCATATATTCT.

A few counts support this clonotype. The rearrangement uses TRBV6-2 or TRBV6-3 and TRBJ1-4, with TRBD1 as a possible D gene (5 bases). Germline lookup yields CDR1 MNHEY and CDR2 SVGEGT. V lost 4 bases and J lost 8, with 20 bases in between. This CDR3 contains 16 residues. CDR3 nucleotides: TGTGCCAGCAGTTCGCTCCATCAAAGGGACGGAGAAAAACTGTTTTTT. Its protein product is CASSSLHQRDGEKLFF.

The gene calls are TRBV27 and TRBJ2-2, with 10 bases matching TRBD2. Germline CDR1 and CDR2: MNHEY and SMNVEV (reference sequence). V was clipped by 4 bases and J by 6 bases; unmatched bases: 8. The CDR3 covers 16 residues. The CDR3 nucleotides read TGTGCCAGCAGTTGGTCTAGCGGGGGTCTATCCGGGGAGCTGTTTTTT. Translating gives CASSWSSGGLSGELFF.